The sequence of this T cell receptor beta chain was determined in a study of CXCR3-negative and CXCR3-positive naive CD8 T cells. Study details: Each library held about 1.5 +/- 0.3 million TRB reads, about 140 million in total. Findings and caveats of the study: Both of the naive subsets showed about the same high diversity, but memory CD8+ cells had much less. Fresh PBMCs went into most assays, and CXCR3 expression partly declined after cryopreservation. Researchers report that CXCR3-positive naive cells carry more hydrophobic TRB CDR3s than CXCR3-negative naive cells.

There are 15 residues in the CDR3. CDR1 SGHKS and CDR2 YYEKEE come from the germline V gene (reference sequence). Sorting was done in triplicate for each CD8+ T cell subset (approximately 310,000 cells each). As for this clonotype: Its antigen is unidentified.

UMI-tagged TRB cDNA libraries were built via 5' RACE. TCRdb reworked the 5' RACE reads into one entry per CDR3 protein, no DNA. This sample's table has tens of thousands of distinct CDR3 sequences. The clonotype was recovered from a human donor in good health. Some clones in this sample may be carry-over from other donors' samples. Sequenced sample: naive CXCR3+ CD8+ T cells from blood. Specified subset: CD45RO-CCR7+CD27+CD95- naive CD8+ T cells expressing CXCR3 (TNR3+). The chain has TRBV5-5 and TRBJ2-3; the D call of TRBD1 rests on TCRdb alone, since no DNA is present to check it. CDR3 amino acids: CASSPWTTEADTQYF.